These T cell receptor beta chains were read from a single sample in a study of regulatory T cells in long-lasting Graves disease. Each CDR3 protein is one row after TCRdb ran MiXCR on the multiplex PCR reads. This table has 360,000 or so distinct CDR3 sequences, more than 20% appearing once. The material sequenced was peripheral blood mononuclear cells (PBMCs), taken when the disease was refractory, from a patient treated with antithyroid drugs. These receptors were collected from a woman aged 35 to 49 with Graves disease. Each CDR3 is given with its conserved first and last residue. Each record gives: CDR3 protein, CDR3 DNA, V gene, J gene, D gene, clone size. The D gene is left open where the match is weak. Rows give clone size only sometimes, using once, few, many, or a class for an expanded clone.

CDR3 protein: CASSLAGGDTDTQYF
CDR3 DNA: TGTGCCAGCAGCCTAGCGGGAGGAGACACAGATACGCAGTATTTT
V gene: TRBV7-2
J gene: TRBJ2-3
D gene: TRBD2
clone size: few

CDR3 protein: CASSQDRRLAGSEQYF
CDR3 DNA: TGTGCCAGCAGCCAAGATCGTCGGCTAGCGGGAAGTGAGCAGTACTTC
V gene: TRBV3-1
J gene: TRBJ2-7
D gene: TRBD2
clone size: .

CDR3 protein: CASSLGLAGHEQYF
CDR3 DNA: TGTGCCAGCAGCTTAGGACTAGCGGGACACGAGCAGTACTTC
V gene: TRBV11-2
J gene: TRBJ2-7
D gene: TRBD2
clone size: many

CDR3 protein: CSVEDLGPLTQYF
CDR3 DNA: TGCAGCGTTGAAGATCTCGGCCCACTAACCCAGTACTTC
V gene: TRBV29-1
J gene: TRBJ2-5
D gene: .
clone size: .

CDR3 protein: CASSPGIHEQYF
CDR3 DNA: TGTGCCAGCAGCCCTGGGATCCACGAGCAGTACTTC
V gene: TRBV7-6
J gene: TRBJ2-7
D gene: .
clone size: many

CDR3 protein: CASSPGGGMYTEAFF
CDR3 DNA: TGTGCCAGCAGTCCGGGGGGTGGGATGTACACTGAAGCTTTCTTT
V gene: TRBV28
J gene: TRBJ1-1
D gene: .
clone size: many

CDR3 protein: CASSRGTGGSYGYTF
CDR3 DNA: TGTGCCAGCAGCCGCGGGACAGGGGGCAGCTATGGCTACACCTTC
V gene: TRBV7-9
J gene: TRBJ1-2
D gene: TRBD1
clone size: .

CDR3 protein: CASSLTASVNEQYF
CDR3 DNA: TGTGCCAGCAGCCTCACGGCTAGTGTCAACGAGCAGTACTTC
V gene: TRBV12-3/TRBV12-4
J gene: TRBJ2-7
D gene: .
clone size: many

CDR3 protein: CASSELDGSSPLHF
CDR3 DNA: TGTGCCAGCAGTGAATTGGACGGGTCTTCACCCCTCCACTTT
V gene: TRBV6-1
J gene: TRBJ1-6
D gene: .
clone size: many

CDR3 protein: CATSTKDRHYEQYF
CDR3 DNA: TGTGCCACCAGCACTAAGGACAGACACTACGAGCAGTACTTC
V gene: TRBV15
J gene: TRBJ2-7
D gene: .
clone size: many

CDR3 protein: CASSFDGGAPYEQYF
CDR3 DNA: TGCGCCAGCAGCTTTGATGGGGGGGCTCCCTACGAGCAGTACTTC
V gene: TRBV5-1
J gene: TRBJ2-7
D gene: .
clone size: .

CDR3 protein: CASSPTQGQPLQPQHF
CDR3 DNA: TGTGCCAGCAGTCCCACCCAGGGGCAGCCCCTGCAGCCCCAGCATTTT
V gene: TRBV28
J gene: TRBJ1-5
D gene: .
clone size: many

CDR3 protein: CASSPGLAGVSGELFF
CDR3 DNA: TGTGCCAGCAGTCCTGGACTAGCGGGAGTGTCCGGGGAGCTGTTTTTT
V gene: TRBV27
J gene: TRBJ2-2
D gene: TRBD2
clone size: few

CDR3 protein: CAISGGQFLTDTQYF
CDR3 DNA: TGTGCCATCAGTGGGGGCCAGTTTCTGACAGATACGCAGTATTTT
V gene: TRBV10-3
J gene: TRBJ2-3
D gene: .
clone size: few

CDR3 protein: CASSRDLLGFNSPLHF
CDR3 DNA: TGTGCCAGCAGCCGGGACCTCTTGGGCTTTAATTCACCCCTCCACTTT
V gene: TRBV12-3/TRBV12-4
J gene: TRBJ1-6
D gene: .
clone size: once

CDR3 protein: CASSVGFGRKETQYF
CDR3 DNA: TGTGCCAGCAGCGTAGGGTTTGGCAGGAAAGAGACCCAGTACTTC
V gene: TRBV9
J gene: TRBJ2-5
D gene: .
clone size: .

CDR3 protein: CASSLTGAEQYF
CDR3 DNA: TGTGCCAGCAGTCTTACAGGGGCCGAGCAGTACTTC
V gene: TRBV6-1
J gene: TRBJ2-7
D gene: TRBD1
clone size: many

CDR3 protein: CASSQGGGSQPQHF
CDR3 DNA: TGTGCCAGCAGTCAAGGCGGGGGTAGTCAGCCCCAGCATTTT
V gene: TRBV28
J gene: TRBJ1-5
D gene: .
clone size: many

CDR3 protein: CASTSFIGDTQYF
CDR3 DNA: TGTGCCAGCACCTCATTCATAGGTGATACGCAGTATTTT
V gene: TRBV28
J gene: TRBJ2-3
D gene: .
clone size: .

CDR3 protein: CASSATRINNEQFF
CDR3 DNA: TGTGCCAGCAGCGCGACCCGAATTAACAATGAGCAGTTCTTC
V gene: TRBV11-2
J gene: TRBJ2-1
D gene: .
clone size: few

CDR3 protein: CATNTRDRVDYEQYF
CDR3 DNA: TGCGCCACCAACACCAGAGACAGGGTGGACTACGAGCAGTACTTC
V gene: TRBV10-2
J gene: TRBJ2-7
D gene: TRBD1
clone size: .

CDR3 protein: CASSIGLGTNTEAFF
CDR3 DNA: TGTGCCAGTAGTATTGGCCTGGGGACGAACACTGAAGCTTTCTTT
V gene: TRBV19
J gene: TRBJ1-1
D gene: .
clone size: few

CDR3 protein: CASSRGQGVNEKLFF
CDR3 DNA: TGCGCCAGCAGTCGGGGACAGGGGGTTAATGAAAAACTGTTTTTT
V gene: TRBV4-1
J gene: TRBJ1-4
D gene: TRBD1
clone size: .

CDR3 protein: CASSFEMAGELFF
CDR3 DNA: TGTGCCAGCAGCTTTGAAATGGCCGGGGAGCTGTTTTTT
V gene: TRBV7-2
J gene: TRBJ2-2
D gene: .
clone size: .

CDR3 protein: CASSQDALRGPSYEQYF
CDR3 DNA: TGCGCCAGCAGCCAAGATGCGCTTCGCGGGCCCTCCTACGAGCAGTACTTC
V gene: TRBV4-1
J gene: TRBJ2-7
D gene: .
clone size: .

CDR3 protein: CASSSVRTGEAFF
CDR3 DNA: TGTGCCAGCAGCTCAGTAAGGACAGGGGAAGCTTTCTTT
V gene: TRBV11-2
J gene: TRBJ1-1
D gene: TRBD1
clone size: many

CDR3 protein: CSARSAANQPQHF
CDR3 DNA: TGCAGTGCTAGATCGGCCGCGAATCAGCCCCAGCATTTT
V gene: TRBV20-1
J gene: TRBJ1-5
D gene: .
clone size: few

CDR3 protein: CAWSVGGIKNIQYF
CDR3 DNA: TGTGCCTGGAGTGTAGGGGGAATCAAAAACATTCAGTACTTC
V gene: TRBV30
J gene: TRBJ2-4
D gene: .
clone size: .

CDR3 protein: CASSLGVGREAFF
CDR3 DNA: TGTGCCAGCAGTTTAGGGGTAGGGAGAGAAGCTTTCTTT
V gene: TRBV12-3/TRBV12-4
J gene: TRBJ1-1
D gene: .
clone size: few

CDR3 protein: CSVSLNEKLFF
CDR3 DNA: TGCAGCGTTAGTTTGAATGAAAAACTGTTTTTT
V gene: TRBV29-1
J gene: TRBJ1-4
D gene: .
clone size: few

CDR3 protein: CASSFFEGQGNTIYF
CDR3 DNA: TGTGCCAGCAGTTTTTTTGAGGGGCAAGGAAACACCATATATTTT
V gene: TRBV28
J gene: TRBJ1-3
D gene: .
clone size: few

CDR3 protein: CASSLGGQGTTEAFF
CDR3 DNA: TGTGCCAGCAGCTTAGGGGGACAGGGGACCACTGAAGCTTTCTTT
V gene: TRBV7-9
J gene: TRBJ1-1
D gene: TRBD1
clone size: many

CDR3 protein: CASSLVPTGSLGNEQYF
CDR3 DNA: TGCGCCAGCAGCTTGGTTCCGACAGGGTCCTTAGGAAACGAGCAGTACTTC
V gene: TRBV5-1
J gene: TRBJ2-7
D gene: TRBD1
clone size: .

CDR3 protein: CASSFDRADTEAFF
CDR3 DNA: TGCGCCAGCAGCTTCGACAGGGCGGACACTGAAGCTTTCTTT
V gene: TRBV5-1
J gene: TRBJ1-1
D gene: TRBD1
clone size: .

CDR3 protein: CASSPFTPDTQYF
CDR3 DNA: TGTGCCAGCAGCCCCTTCACCCCAGATACGCAGTATTTT
V gene: TRBV7-2
J gene: TRBJ2-3
D gene: .
clone size: .

CDR3 protein: CSASGGTGINSNQPQHF
CDR3 DNA: TGCAGTGCTAGCGGGGGGACAGGGATAAATAGCAATCAGCCCCAGCATTTT
V gene: TRBV20-1
J gene: TRBJ1-5
D gene: TRBD1
clone size: few

CDR3 protein: CASTPGAQNTGELFF
CDR3 DNA: TGTGCCAGCACCCCCGGGGCACAGAACACCGGGGAGCTGTTTTTT
V gene: TRBV6-1
J gene: TRBJ2-2
D gene: .
clone size: .

CDR3 protein: CASSRTGIYGYTF
CDR3 DNA: TGTGCCAGCAGCCGGACAGGGATCTATGGCTACACCTTC
V gene: TRBV7-2
J gene: TRBJ1-2
D gene: TRBD1
clone size: .

CDR3 protein: CSATAGVGYTF
CDR3 DNA: TGCAGTGCGACGGCGGGGGTAGGCTACACCTTC
V gene: TRBV20-1
J gene: TRBJ1-2
D gene: .
clone size: many

CDR3 protein: CASSLSGGGFNQPQHF
CDR3 DNA: TGTGCCAGCAGTTTATCAGGGGGGGGCTTCAATCAGCCCCAGCATTTT
V gene: TRBV28
J gene: TRBJ1-5
D gene: TRBD1
clone size: many

CDR3 protein: CSARDRWRDSKNIQYF
CDR3 DNA: TGCAGTGCTAGAGATCGGTGGAGGGACTCCAAAAACATTCAGTACTTC
V gene: TRBV20-1
J gene: TRBJ2-4
D gene: .
clone size: many

CDR3 protein: CASSPIASGDEQYF
CDR3 DNA: TGTGCCAGCAGCCCCATCGCTAGTGGCGACGAGCAGTACTTC
V gene: TRBV14
J gene: TRBJ2-7
D gene: .
clone size: .

CDR3 protein: CASSLNRRLDYEQYF
CDR3 DNA: TGCGCCAGCAGCTTGAATCGCAGGCTCGACTACGAGCAGTACTTC
V gene: TRBV5-1
J gene: TRBJ2-7
D gene: .
clone size: .

CDR3 protein: CASSLAWGRANTEAFF
CDR3 DNA: TGTGCCAGCAGTTTGGCGTGGGGGCGCGCGAACACTGAAGCTTTCTTT
V gene: TRBV28
J gene: TRBJ1-1
D gene: .
clone size: many

CDR3 protein: CASRENGISRNTIYF
CDR3 DNA: TGTGCCAGCAGAGAGAACGGCATATCTAGAAACACCATATATTTT
V gene: TRBV28
J gene: TRBJ1-3
D gene: .
clone size: many

CDR3 protein: CASSYGLAVTYEQYF
CDR3 DNA: TGTGCCAGCAGTTACGGACTAGCGGTAACCTACGAGCAGTACTTC
V gene: TRBV12-3/TRBV12-4
J gene: TRBJ2-7
D gene: TRBD2
clone size: many

CDR3 protein: CASSVTGNSNQPQHF
CDR3 DNA: TGTGCCAGTAGTGTCACCGGGAATAGCAATCAGCCCCAGCATTTT
V gene: TRBV19
J gene: TRBJ1-5
D gene: .
clone size: few

CDR3 protein: CASSGTSGRTGELVF
CDR3 DNA: TGTGCCAGCAGTGGGACTAGCGGGAGGACCGGGGAGCTGGTTTTT
V gene: TRBV2
J gene: TRBJ2-2
D gene: TRBD2
clone size: .

CDR3 protein: CASSEDRGSNEKLFF
CDR3 DNA: TGTGCCAGCAGTGAAGACAGGGGGTCTAATGAAAAACTGTTTTTT
V gene: TRBV2
J gene: TRBJ1-4
D gene: TRBD1
clone size: many

CDR3 protein: CASSRGFGSNQPQHF
CDR3 DNA: TGTGCCAGCAGCAGAGGCTTTGGTAGCAATCAGCCCCAGCATTTT
V gene: TRBV12-3/TRBV12-4
J gene: TRBJ1-5
D gene: .
clone size: many

CDR3 protein: CASSLLSARSSYEQYF
CDR3 DNA: TGTGCCAGCAGTTTATTATCGGCCAGGAGCTCCTACGAGCAGTACTTC
V gene: TRBV28
J gene: TRBJ2-7
D gene: .
clone size: many

CDR3 protein: CASSATGGYEQYF
CDR3 DNA: TGTGCCAGTAGTGCGACAGGGGGCTACGAGCAGTACTTC
V gene: TRBV19
J gene: TRBJ2-7
D gene: TRBD1
clone size: .

CDR3 protein: CASSGDTGTQYF
CDR3 DNA: TGTGCCAGCAGCGGGGACACGGGGACCCAGTACTTC
V gene: TRBV7-9
J gene: TRBJ2-5
D gene: .
clone size: few

CDR3 protein: CSSRPGTLSYEQYF
CDR3 DNA: TGCAGTTCCAGACCCGGGACCCTTTCCTACGAGCAGTACTTC
V gene: TRBV20-1
J gene: TRBJ2-7
D gene: .
clone size: .